This paragraph covers one T cell receptor beta chain sequence. These data belong to a study of shared clonotypes between healthy human individuals. Study-level information: Three plates each covered CD4 naive and memory; CD8 naive two, CD8 memory one.

This CDR3 spans 15 amino acids. V was pared by 4 bases and J by 5 bases, with 9 bases of the junction left unmatched. Germline V gene data show CDR1 as SGHKS and CDR2 as YYEKEE (reference sequence). Sequencing used immunoSEQ multiplex PCR; TCRdb keeps in-frame clones, though not all of them. The table records 300,000 to 400,000 clones, around 67% of them present only once. This sequence was found in a man aged 25-40 years in good health. V and J are TRBV5-5 and TRBJ2-7; 10 nucleotides align to TRBD1. The sequenced sample was memory CD4+ T cells sorted from blood. Subset in this sample: CD45RA-negative fraction. Here the CDR3 DNA reads TGTGCCAGCAGCCTTGGGGGACAGGGGTATCACGAGCAGTACTTC. Translated, it gives CASSLGGQGYHEQYF.